One sample yielded the 17 T cell receptor beta chains listed below, sequenced in a study of cytomegalovirus exposure and HLA in healthy donors. 60 Vbeta and 13 Jbeta primers were used in PCR. Generated by immunoSEQ multiplex PCR, the TCRdb table keeps only in-frame clones and is missing some. Among 150,000 to 200,000 clones listed, around 80% were seen once. The sequenced sample consisted of PBMCs. These receptors were taken from a woman between 18 and 29 years old in good health and CMV-seropositive.

The gene calls are TRBV11-2 and TRBJ1-2; 7 bases fit TRBD1. This CDR3 has 15 amino acids. The V and J ends lost 3 bases and 4 bases, in that order; junction bases with no gene match: 8. CDR1 and CDR2 from the germline V gene are SGHAT and FQNNGV. CDR3: CASSLRGTVSYGYTF. CDR3 DNA sequence: TGTGCCAGCAGCTTGAGGGGGACAGTCTCCTATGGCTACACCTTC.

This clone was recorded once. A junction end diverges from the germline sequence, so it may reflect a read error. The chain couples TRBV19 to TRBJ2-1; 7 bases align to TRBD1. There are 14 residues in the CDR3. CDR1 LNHDA and CDR2 SQIVND come from the germline V gene (reference sequence). As DNA, the CDR3 is TGTGCCAGTAGTATAGTGCCCCAGGGACAGAGCTGCGTCTTC. The encoded protein is CASSIVPQGQSCVF.

The sample holds a few counts of this clone. J is TRBJ2-7 and V is TRBV27, with D uncertain. This CDR3 contains 14 residues. Germline V CDR1 and CDR2: MNHEY, SMNVEV (reference sequence). The V and J ends lost 5 bases and 3 bases respectively, with 14 bases between them. The CDR3 here is CASSAKRRGYEQYV. In DNA, the CDR3 is TGTGCCAGCAGTGCGAAGCGCCGCGGCTACGAGCAGTACGTC.

The genes are TRBV14 and TRBJ1-2, with a possible D match to TRBD1 (5 bases). The length of the CDR3 is 13 residues. V lost 5 bases to trimming and J lost 3 bases, with 10 bases between them. The V gene's germline CDR1 is SGHDN and CDR2 FVKESK. The CDR3 DNA is TGTGCCAGCAGCAAACAGGAGTACTATGGCTACACCTTC. Residues: CASSKQEYYGYTF.

The CDR3 nucleotides are TGTGCCAGCAGTTTCTACGGAGCGGGGGGGCCTTACGAGCAGTACGTC. Translated, it gives CASSFYGAGGPYEQYV. This chain links TRBV27 with TRBJ2-7; TRBD2 matches at 10 bases. The V gene's germline CDR1 is MNHEY and CDR2 SMNVEV (reference sequence). CDR3 size: 16 residues. After removal of 3 bases from V and 4 bases from J, the junction contained 9 bases not matched to a gene.

As for this clone: The germline gene is not matched at one end of the junction; a read error may be the cause. The chain links TRBV9 to TRBJ1-3; 11 bases fit TRBD1. Germline V gives CDR1 SGDLS, CDR2 YYNGEE. This CDR3 comprises 20 residues. The CDR3: CASSTLPSGQGARSANTIYF. In nucleotides, the CDR3 is TGTGCCAGCAGCACCCTTCCTAGCGGACAGGGGGCTCGATCTGCAAACACCATATATTTT.

The CDR3 DNA follows: TGTGCCAGCAGAACGGGACTAGCGGGGGGTATGAGCTCCTACAATGAGCAGTTCTTC. Protein product: CASRTGLAGGMSSYNEQFF. This chain joins TRBV6-7 and TRBJ2-1, with TRBD2 matching 15 bases. TRBV6-7 is classed as an ORF, of uncertain function. The CDR3 length is 19 residues. Trimming took 6 bases from V and 0 from J; bases not matched to a gene: 9.

CDR3 nucleotide sequence: TGTGCCAGCAGCGTAGAGGGGGGGTCCTCCTACGAGCAGTACTTC. Translated: CASSVEGGSSYEQYF. This chain uses TRBV9 with TRBJ2-7; a weak D match, TRBD2 (7 bases). Germline V gene sequence: CDR1 SGDLS, CDR2 YYNGEE. Trimming took 0 bases from V and 0 from J, leaving 10 bases between them. This CDR3 has 15 amino acids.

The V call is TRBV18, the J call TRBJ1-1; the D gene is possibly TRBD1 (5 bases). This CDR3 contains 16 residues. Trimming removed 4 bases from V and 0 bases from J, with 15 bases in between. CDR1 is KGHSH, CDR2 LQKENI, per germline. CDR3 in DNA: TGTGCCAGCTCACAAATAAAGGGGATGATGAACACTGAAGCTTTCTTT. The encoded protein is CASSQIKGMMNTEAFF.

The rearrangement joins TRBV19 to TRBJ2-3; 10 positions match TRBD1. This CDR3 has 15 amino acids. J gave up 5 bases and V 3 bases, and 5 bases lay outside the gene matches. Germline loops: CDR1 LNHDA, CDR2 SQIVND (reference sequence). The CDR3 loop is CASSIDRGRRDTQYF. CDR3 nucleotide sequence: TGTGCCAGTAGTATTGACAGGGGGCGAAGAGATACGCAGTATTTT. The variable domain in full, completed from reference TRBV19 and TRBJ2-3, reads DGGITQSPKYLFRKEGQNVTLSCEQNLNHDAMYWYRQDPGQGLRLIYYSQIVNDFQKGDIAEGYSVSREKKESFPLTVTSAQKNPTAFYLCASSIDRGRRDTQYFGPGTRLTVL.

The V gene is TRBV7-9, the J gene TRBJ1-3; D is undetermined. The V and J ends lost 0 bases and 4 bases respectively, with 4 bases between them. This CDR3 is 13 amino acids long. CDR1 and CDR2 (germline): SEHNR, FQNEAQ (reference sequence). The CDR3 loop reads CASSLASGNTIYF. In DNA form, the CDR3 reads TGTGCCAGCAGCTTAGCTTCAGGAAACACCATATATTTT.

The genes are TRBV5-1 and TRBJ1-1; no clear D. CDR1 is SGHRS, CDR2 YFSETQ, per germline. Trimming shortened V by 1 base and J by 6 bases, and 7 bases separated the two germline ends. The CDR3 spans 12 residues. DNA for the CDR3: TGCGCCAGCAGCTTGATGGGAGCTGAAGCTTTCTTT. Protein: CASSLMGAEAFF.

The table lists this clone with a few counts. J is TRBJ1-2 and V is TRBV7-9, with 8 bases identical to TRBD1. Germline values: CDR1 SEHNR, CDR2 FQNEAQ (reference sequence). This CDR3 region has 14 residues. V lost 6 bases and J lost 4; bases outside the gene matches: 7. CDR3 coding DNA: TGTGCCAGCAGAGATACAGGGGGGGGCTATGGCTACACCTTC. Encoded protein: CASRDTGGGYGYTF.

This chain joins TRBV5-6 and TRBJ2-7; D perhaps matches TRBD1 (6 bases). CDR3 length equals 14 residues. The V gene's germline CDR1 is SGHDT and CDR2 YYEEEE. Trimming stripped 0 bases from V and 5 bases from J, with 12 bases between. The CDR3 DNA sequence: TGTGCCAGCAGCTTGGGGGGGCGCGTGAACGAGCAGTACTTC. Translation: CASSLGGRVNEQYF.

The chain carries TRBV7-3 and TRBJ2-2; TRBD1 is a possible D gene (6 bases). Trimming left V 5 bases short and J 4 bases short, with 11 bases between. The germline V gene has CDR1 SGHTA and CDR2 FQGTGA. This CDR3 region has 14 residues. The CDR3 bases are TGTGCCAGCAGCCGAGGGGGAAGCACCGGGGAGCTGTTTTTT. As protein: CASSRGGSTGELFF.

CDR3 DNA: TGTGCCAGCATGGGAGTAGGGACAGATACGCAGTATTTT. Protein: CASMGVGTDTQYF. The chain joins TRBV2 to TRBJ2-3, with D maybe TRBD2 (5 bases). V dropped 7 bases and J dropped 3 bases, with 11 bases sitting between them. The CDR3 runs to 13 residues. The germline CDR1 and CDR2 sequences are SNHLY and FYNNEI.

J is TRBJ1-1 and V is TRBV5-5; D uncertain. Germline-derived CDR1 and CDR2 are SGHKS and YYEKEE (reference sequence). This CDR3 spans 12 amino acids. Trimming took off 4 bases at V and 1 base at J, with 5 bases between the two ends. The CDR3 DNA is TGTGCCAGCAGCCAATGGAACACTGAAGCTTTCTTT. This encodes CASSQWNTEAFF.